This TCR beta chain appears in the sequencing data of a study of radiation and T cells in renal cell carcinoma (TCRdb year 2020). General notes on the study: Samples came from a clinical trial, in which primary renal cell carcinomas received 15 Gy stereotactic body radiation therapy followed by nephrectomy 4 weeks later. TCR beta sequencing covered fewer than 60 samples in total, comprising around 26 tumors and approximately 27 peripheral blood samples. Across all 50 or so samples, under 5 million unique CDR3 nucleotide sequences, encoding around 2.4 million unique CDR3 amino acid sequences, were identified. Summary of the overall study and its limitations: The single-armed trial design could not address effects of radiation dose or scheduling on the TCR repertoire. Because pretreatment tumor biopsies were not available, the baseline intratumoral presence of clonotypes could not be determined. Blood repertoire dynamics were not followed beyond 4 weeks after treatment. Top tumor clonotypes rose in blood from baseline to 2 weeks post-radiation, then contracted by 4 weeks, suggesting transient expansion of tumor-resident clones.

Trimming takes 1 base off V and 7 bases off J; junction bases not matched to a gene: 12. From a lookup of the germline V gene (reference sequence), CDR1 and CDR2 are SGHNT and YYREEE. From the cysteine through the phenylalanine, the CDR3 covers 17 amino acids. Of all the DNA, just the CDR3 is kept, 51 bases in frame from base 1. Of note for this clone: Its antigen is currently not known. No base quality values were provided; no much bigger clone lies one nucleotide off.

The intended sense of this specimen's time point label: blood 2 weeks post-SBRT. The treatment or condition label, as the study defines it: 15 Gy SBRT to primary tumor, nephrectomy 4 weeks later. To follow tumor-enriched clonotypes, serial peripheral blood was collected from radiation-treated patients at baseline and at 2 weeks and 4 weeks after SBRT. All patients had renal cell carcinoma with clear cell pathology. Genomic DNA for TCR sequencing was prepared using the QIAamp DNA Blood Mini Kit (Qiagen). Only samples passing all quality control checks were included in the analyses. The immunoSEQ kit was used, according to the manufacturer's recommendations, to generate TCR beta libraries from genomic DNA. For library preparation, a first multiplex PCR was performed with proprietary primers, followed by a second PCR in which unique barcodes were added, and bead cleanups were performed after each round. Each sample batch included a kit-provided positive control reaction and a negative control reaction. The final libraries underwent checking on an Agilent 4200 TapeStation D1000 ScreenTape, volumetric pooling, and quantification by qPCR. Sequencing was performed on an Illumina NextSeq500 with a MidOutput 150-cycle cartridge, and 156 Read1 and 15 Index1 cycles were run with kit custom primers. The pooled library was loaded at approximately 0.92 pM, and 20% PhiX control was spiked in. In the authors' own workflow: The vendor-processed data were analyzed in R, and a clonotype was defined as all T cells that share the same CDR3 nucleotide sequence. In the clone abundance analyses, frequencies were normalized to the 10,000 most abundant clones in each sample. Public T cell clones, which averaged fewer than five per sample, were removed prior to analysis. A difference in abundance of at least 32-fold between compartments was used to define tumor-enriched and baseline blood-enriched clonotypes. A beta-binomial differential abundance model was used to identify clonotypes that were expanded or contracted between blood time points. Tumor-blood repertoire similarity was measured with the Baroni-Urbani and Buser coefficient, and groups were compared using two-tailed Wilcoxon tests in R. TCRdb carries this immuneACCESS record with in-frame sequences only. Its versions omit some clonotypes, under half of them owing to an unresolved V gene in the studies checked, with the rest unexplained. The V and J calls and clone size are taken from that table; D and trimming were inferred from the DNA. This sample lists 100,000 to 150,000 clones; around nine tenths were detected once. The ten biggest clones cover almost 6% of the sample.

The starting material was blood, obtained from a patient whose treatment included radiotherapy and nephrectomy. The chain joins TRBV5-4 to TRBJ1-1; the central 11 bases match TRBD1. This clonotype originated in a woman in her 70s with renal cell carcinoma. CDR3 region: CASSLSLGQGAGNEAFF. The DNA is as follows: TGTGCCAGCAGCTTGAGTTTAGGACAGGGGGCTGGAAATGAAGCTTTCTTT.